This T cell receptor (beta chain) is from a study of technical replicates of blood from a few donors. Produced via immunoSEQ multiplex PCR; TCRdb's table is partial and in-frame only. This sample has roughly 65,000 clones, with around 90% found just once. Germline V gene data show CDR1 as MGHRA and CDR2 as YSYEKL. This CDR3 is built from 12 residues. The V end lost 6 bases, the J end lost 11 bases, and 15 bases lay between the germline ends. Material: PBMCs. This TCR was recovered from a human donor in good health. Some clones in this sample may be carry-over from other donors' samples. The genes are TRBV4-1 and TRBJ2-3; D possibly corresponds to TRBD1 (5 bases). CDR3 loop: CASSQVQGKQYF. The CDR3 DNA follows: TGCGCCAGCAGTCAGGTTCAGGGTAAGCAGTATTTT.